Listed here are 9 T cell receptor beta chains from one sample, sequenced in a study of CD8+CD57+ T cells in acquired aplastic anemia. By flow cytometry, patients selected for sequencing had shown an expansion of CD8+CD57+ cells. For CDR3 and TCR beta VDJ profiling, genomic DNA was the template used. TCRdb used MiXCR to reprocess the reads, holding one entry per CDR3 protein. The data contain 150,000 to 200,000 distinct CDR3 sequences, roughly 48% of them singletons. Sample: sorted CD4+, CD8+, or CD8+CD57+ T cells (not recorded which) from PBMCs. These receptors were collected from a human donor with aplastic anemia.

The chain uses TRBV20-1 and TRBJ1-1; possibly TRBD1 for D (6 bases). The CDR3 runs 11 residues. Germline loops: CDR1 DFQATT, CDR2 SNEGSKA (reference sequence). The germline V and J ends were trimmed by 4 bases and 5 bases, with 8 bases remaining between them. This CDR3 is CSAKGDTEAFF. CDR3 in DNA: TGCAGTGCTAAGGGGGATACTGAAGCTTTCTTT.

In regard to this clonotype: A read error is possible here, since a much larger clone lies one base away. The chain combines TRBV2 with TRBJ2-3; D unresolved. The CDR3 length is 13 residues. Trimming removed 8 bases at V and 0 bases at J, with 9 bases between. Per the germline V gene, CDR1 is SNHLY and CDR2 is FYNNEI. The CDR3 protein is CASGRSSTDTQYF. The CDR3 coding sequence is TGTGCCAGCGGACGGTCTAGCACAGATACGCAGTATTTT.

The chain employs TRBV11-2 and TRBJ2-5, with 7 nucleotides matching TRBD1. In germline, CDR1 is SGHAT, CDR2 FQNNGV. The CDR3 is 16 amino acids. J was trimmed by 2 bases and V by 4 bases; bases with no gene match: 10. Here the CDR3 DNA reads TGTGCCAGCAGCTCTCCGGGACAGTTTGTTCAAGAGACCCAGTACTTC. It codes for CASSSPGQFVQETQYF.

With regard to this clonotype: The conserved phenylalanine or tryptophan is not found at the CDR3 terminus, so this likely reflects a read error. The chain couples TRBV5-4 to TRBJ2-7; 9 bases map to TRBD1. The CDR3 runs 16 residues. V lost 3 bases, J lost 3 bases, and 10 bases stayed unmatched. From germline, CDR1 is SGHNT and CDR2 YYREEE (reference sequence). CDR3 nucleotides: TGTGCCAGCAGCTCTATGGGACAGGGACGTCTCTACGAGCAGTACTCC. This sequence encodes CASSSMGQGRLYEQYS.

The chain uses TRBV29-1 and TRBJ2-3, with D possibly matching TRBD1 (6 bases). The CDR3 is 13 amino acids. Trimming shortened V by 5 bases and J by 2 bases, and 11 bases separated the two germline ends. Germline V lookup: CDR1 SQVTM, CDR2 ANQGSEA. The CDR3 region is CSVKSGATDTQYF. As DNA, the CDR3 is TGCAGCGTTAAATCAGGGGCCACAGATACGCAGTATTTT.

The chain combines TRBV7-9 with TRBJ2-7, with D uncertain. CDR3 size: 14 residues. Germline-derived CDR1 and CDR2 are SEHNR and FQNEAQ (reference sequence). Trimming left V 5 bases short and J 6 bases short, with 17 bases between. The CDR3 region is CASSPPKTVSEQYF. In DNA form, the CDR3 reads TGTGCCAGCAGCCCCCCAAAAACGGTCAGCGAGCAGTACTTC.

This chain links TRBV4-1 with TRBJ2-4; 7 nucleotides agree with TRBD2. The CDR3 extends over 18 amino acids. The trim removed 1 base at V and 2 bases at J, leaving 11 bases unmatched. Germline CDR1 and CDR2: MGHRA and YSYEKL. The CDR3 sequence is CASSQGLELAVTKNIQYF. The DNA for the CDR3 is TGCGCCAGCAGCCAAGGGCTGGAGCTAGCGGTTACCAAAAACATTCAGTACTTC.

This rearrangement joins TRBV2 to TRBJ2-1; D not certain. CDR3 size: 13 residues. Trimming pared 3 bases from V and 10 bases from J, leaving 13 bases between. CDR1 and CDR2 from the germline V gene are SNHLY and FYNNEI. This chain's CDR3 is CASSDGPAYEQFF. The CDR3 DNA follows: TGTGCCAGCAGTGATGGGCCTGCTTACGAGCAGTTCTTC.

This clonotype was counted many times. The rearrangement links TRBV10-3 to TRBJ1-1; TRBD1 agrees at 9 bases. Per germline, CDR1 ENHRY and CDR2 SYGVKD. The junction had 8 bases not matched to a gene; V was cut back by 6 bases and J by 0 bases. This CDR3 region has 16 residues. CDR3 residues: CAIRGGQGSMNTEAFF. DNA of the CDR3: TGTGCCATCAGGGGGGGACAGGGAAGCATGAACACTGAAGCTTTCTTT.